These 10 T cell receptor beta chains share one sample of origin, sequenced in a study of T cell responses to AZD1222 COVID-19 vaccine (dated by TCRdb to the early 2020s). The protocol used for the library was the immunoSEQ multiplex PCR assay. The clones in this table, taken by TCRdb from immuneACCESS, are in-frame only. Not every clone is retained; where verified, under half of the shortfall comes from an unresolved V gene, and the cause of the rest is unknown. This sample comprises some 170,000 clones, approximately 92% of them detected only once. The ten largest clonotypes hold 1% of the sample. The sample's time point, from its label and the paper: about 28 days (+/-7) after the second vaccine dose. What this sample's treatment or condition label stands for: meningococcal conjugate vaccine given as trial control. This specimen was peripheral blood, taken 28 days after the second dose of the MenACWY control vaccine. These receptors came from an adult who received the MenACWY meningococcal vaccine as a control.

This chain joins TRBV19 and TRBJ1-4, with no clear D. The CDR3 contains 14 residues. Between the trimmed V and J ends, which lost 3 bases and 4 bases, there was a span of 9 bases. From germline, CDR1 is LNHDA and CDR2 SQIVND (reference sequence). The CDR3: CASSISESNEKLFF. Here the CDR3 DNA reads TGTGCCAGTAGTATCTCAGAGAGTAATGAAAAACTGTTTTTT.

The V call is TRBV28, the J call TRBJ1-2; D ambiguous. Between the trimmed V and J ends, which lost 5 bases and 8 bases, there was a span of 15 bases. The CDR3 contains 13 residues. The germline V gene has CDR1 MDHEN and CDR2 SYDVKM. CDR3 residues: CASSTTSSLGYTF. The CDR3 nucleotides are TGTGCCAGCAGTACGACAAGTTCTTTGGGCTACACCTTC.

CDR3 sequence: CASSRQGAGEAFF. CDR3 DNA sequence: TGTGCCAGCAGCCGACAGGGGGCTGGTGAAGCTTTCTTT. The chain employs TRBV14 and TRBJ1-1, with TRBD1 matching over 10 bases. Germline trimming cut 4 bases from V and 7 bases from J; bases unmatched to any gene: 3. CDR1 SGHDN and CDR2 FVKESK come from the germline V gene. The CDR3 totals 13 residues.

The V call is TRBV3-1 (or the pseudogene TRBV3-2), the J call TRBJ2-2, with D possibly TRBD1 on 6 matching bases. The germline V and J ends were trimmed by 6 bases and 1 base, with 15 bases remaining between them. The CDR3 contains 16 residues. Germline CDR1 reads LGHDT; CDR2 reads YNNKEL (reference sequence). CDR3 in amino acids: CASRLVGGLNTGELFF. CDR3 DNA: TGTGCCAGCAGACTAGTAGGGGGTTTGAACACCGGGGAGCTGTTTTTT.

In its sample, this clone was seen a few times. The rearrangement links TRBV3-1 (or the pseudogene TRBV3-2) to TRBJ1-3; D is unresolved. Germline CDR1 reads LGHDT; CDR2 reads YNNKEL (reference sequence). V lost 0 bases to trimming and J lost 0 bases, with 18 bases between them. This CDR3 is built from 19 residues. The CDR3 DNA is TGTGCCAGCAGCCAAGATTTTCGTCCGCAGCCGAGCTCTGGAAACACCATATATTTT. It specifies CASSQDFRPQPSSGNTIYF.

The J gene is TRBJ2-2, the V gene TRBV19, with TRBD2 matching over 9 bases. The CDR3 loop spans 14 amino acids. J lost 1 base, V lost 8 bases, and 2 bases had no gene match. Per germline, CDR1 LNHDA and CDR2 SQIVND (reference sequence). The CDR3 nucleotides are TGTGCCAGTGAAGCGGGGGGGAACACCGGGGAGCTGTTTTTT. It specifies CASEAGGNTGELFF.

The chain is built from TRBV15 and TRBJ1-6; D unclear. There are 13 residues in the CDR3. Trimming left V 6 bases short and J 7 bases short, with 10 bases between. Germline loops: CDR1 LNHNV, CDR2 YYDKDF (reference sequence). Here the CDR3 reads CATRGRENSPLHF. DNA of the CDR3: TGTGCCACCAGGGGGAGGGAGAATTCACCCCTCCACTTT.

The chain links TRBV7-9 to TRBJ2-3, with 9 bases identical to TRBD2. Germline assignment: CDR1 SEHNR and CDR2 FQNEAQ (reference sequence). J was trimmed by 3 bases and V by 1 base; bases with no gene match: 2. The CDR3 is made up of 15 amino acids. The CDR3 sequence is CASSLGSGGTDTQYF. The CDR3 DNA is TGTGCCAGCAGCTTAGGCAGCGGGGGGACAGATACGCAGTATTTT.

This clone was recorded a few times. Within the sample, other DNA sequences also encode this same CDR3. This chain joins TRBV11-2 and TRBJ2-7; no reliable D call. Germline assignment: CDR1 SGHAT and CDR2 FQNNGV. The CDR3 runs to 14 residues. Trimming took off 2 bases at V and 6 bases at J, with 14 bases between the two ends. The DNA for the CDR3 is TGTGCCAGCAGCTTAATCCCGCCCACCCGCGAGCAGTACTTC. Translation gives CASSLIPPTREQYF.

This clone has more than one count but fewer than ten. V and J are TRBV30 and TRBJ2-1, with 10 bases lining up with TRBD2. The germline V gene has CDR1 GTSNPN and CDR2 SVGIG (reference sequence). The trim removed 2 bases at V and 10 bases at J, leaving 2 bases unmatched. The CDR3 sequence is 12 residues long. CDR3 protein: CAWSRGLAEQFF. In DNA form, the CDR3 reads TGTGCCTGGAGTAGGGGACTAGCGGAGCAGTTCTTC.